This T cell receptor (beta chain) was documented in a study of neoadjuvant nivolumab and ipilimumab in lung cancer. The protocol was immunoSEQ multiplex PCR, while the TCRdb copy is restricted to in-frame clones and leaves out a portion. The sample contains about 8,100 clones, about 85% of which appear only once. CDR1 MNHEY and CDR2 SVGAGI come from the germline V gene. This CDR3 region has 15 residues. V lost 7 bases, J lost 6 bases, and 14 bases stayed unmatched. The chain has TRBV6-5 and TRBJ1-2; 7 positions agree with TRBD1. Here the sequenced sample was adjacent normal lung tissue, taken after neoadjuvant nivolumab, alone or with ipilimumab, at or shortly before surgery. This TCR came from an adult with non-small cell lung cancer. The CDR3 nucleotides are TGTGCCAGCAACCCATCTCCGGGACAGACTAATGGCTACACCTTC. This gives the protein CASNPSPGQTNGYTF.